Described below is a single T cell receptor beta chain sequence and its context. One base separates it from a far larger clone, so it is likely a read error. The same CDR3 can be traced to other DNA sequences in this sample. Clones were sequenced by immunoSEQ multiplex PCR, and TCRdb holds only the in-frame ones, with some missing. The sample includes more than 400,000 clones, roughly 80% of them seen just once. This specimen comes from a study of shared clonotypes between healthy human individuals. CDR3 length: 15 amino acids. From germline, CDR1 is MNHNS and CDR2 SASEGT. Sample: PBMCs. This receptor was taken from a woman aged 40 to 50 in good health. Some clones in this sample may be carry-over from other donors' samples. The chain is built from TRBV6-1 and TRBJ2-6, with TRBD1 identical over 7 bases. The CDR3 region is CASSEALTGANVLTF. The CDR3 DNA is TGTGCCAGCAGTGAAGCGCTAACAGGGGCCAACGTCCTTACTTTC.